These 24 T cell receptor beta chains were sequenced from one sample in a study of CD8 T cells in Susac syndrome. Reverse transcription used roughly 0.45 to 1 ug RNA and random hexamers. In TCRdb, the immunoSEQ multiplex PCR reads were re-called with MiXCR into one record per CDR3 protein. Here the sample spans about 440,000 distinct CDR3 sequences, more than 70% being singletons. The specimen sequenced was CD8+ T cells from PBMCs. Receptor source: a human donor with multiple sclerosis.

The chain joins TRBV7-9 to TRBJ2-7; D perhaps matches TRBD1 (6 bases). This CDR3 is built from 15 residues. CDR1 is SEHNR and CDR2 is FQNEAQ in the germline V gene (reference sequence). V dropped 5 bases and J dropped 7 bases, with 21 bases sitting between them. CDR3 nucleotides: TGTGCCAGCAGCGCCTTTACTGTGGGGGCTGGTGAGCAGTACTTC. This gives the protein CASSAFTVGAGEQYF.

The chain has TRBV10-2 and TRBJ1-1; D uncertain. In germline, CDR1 is WSHSY, CDR2 SAAADI. Trimming pared 0 bases from V and 11 bases from J, leaving 7 bases between. The CDR3 extends over 11 amino acids. Here the CDR3 reads CASSESIGAFF. DNA for the CDR3: TGCGCCAGCAGTGAGTCGATTGGGGCTTTCTTT.

The chain combines TRBV30 with TRBJ2-7, with TRBD2 as a possible D gene (5 bases). The CDR3 is 13 residues long. Between the trimmed V and J ends, which lost 4 bases and 3 bases, there was a span of 13 bases. Germline loops: CDR1 GTSNPN, CDR2 SVGIG (reference sequence). CDR3 nucleotide sequence: TGTGCCTGGAATCCGGGAACACTCTACGAGCAGTACTTC. Protein sequence: CAWNPGTLYEQYF.

The V call is TRBV3-1, the J call TRBJ2-5; D remains ambiguous. The V end was cut by 0 bases, the J end by 1 base, with 9 bases between. Germline-derived CDR1 and CDR2 are LGHDT and YNNKEL (reference sequence). CDR3 size: 15 residues. As DNA, the CDR3 is TGTGCCAGCAGCCAAGATCTAACGTCCCAAGAGACCCAGTACTTC. Translating it yields CASSQDLTSQETQYF.

The gene calls are TRBV6-2 or TRBV6-3 and TRBJ1-5; 7 bases are a match to TRBD1. Germline V gene data show CDR1 as MNHEY and CDR2 as SVGEGT. There are 19 residues in the CDR3. V lost 2 bases and J lost 0; bases outside the gene matches: 13. As DNA, the CDR3 is TGTGCCAGCAGTTACCGACCCTCAAAGGGGGCCGTTAGCAATCAGCCCCAGCATTTT. It is translated as CASSYRPSKGAVSNQPQHF.

This clonotype was observed a few times. This chain uses TRBV10-3 with TRBJ1-5; D perhaps matches TRBD1 (5 bases). Per germline, CDR1 ENHRY and CDR2 SYGVKD. The CDR3 has 16 residues. Trimming pared 1 base from V and 0 bases from J, leaving 10 bases between. The CDR3 spells CAISEYGDYSNQPQHF. The CDR3 DNA sequence: TGTGCCATCAGTGAGTACGGGGACTATAGCAATCAGCCCCAGCATTTT.

The rearrangement joins TRBV19 to TRBJ2-6; perhaps TRBD1 as D (5 bases). The germline V gene encodes CDR1 LNHDA and CDR2 SQIVND (reference sequence). The CDR3 runs 15 residues. V was cut by 2 bases and J by 1 base, with 6 bases left in between. The CDR3 sequence is CASSIKGSGANVLTF. CDR3 in DNA: TGTGCCAGTAGTATAAAGGGGTCTGGGGCCAACGTCCTGACTTTC. Full variable domain (rest looked up from reference TRBV19 and TRBJ2-6): DGGITQSPKYLFRKEGQNVTLSCEQNLNHDAMYWYRQDPGQGLRLIYYSQIVNDFQKGDIAEGYSVSREKKESFPLTVTSAQKNPTAFYLCASSIKGSGANVLTFGAGSRLTVL.

This rearrangement joins TRBV27 to TRBJ2-1; D not resolved. The CDR3 has 12 residues. Trimming stripped 3 bases from V and 9 bases from J, with 9 bases between. Germline assignment: CDR1 MNHEY and CDR2 SMNVEV (reference sequence). The CDR3: CASSFKWVEQFF. As DNA, the CDR3 is TGTGCCAGCAGTTTTAAGTGGGTTGAGCAGTTCTTC.

The V gene is TRBV11-2, the J gene TRBJ2-5; 11 positions agree with TRBD2. V shed 4 bases and J 1 base; nucleotides not matched to a gene: 5. The CDR3 runs to 16 residues. CDR1 and CDR2 from the germline V gene are SGHAT and FQNNGV. CDR3 sequence (DNA): TGTGCCAGCAGCTCGGGACTAGCGGAGCCCCAAGAGACCCAGTACTTC. Translated: CASSSGLAEPQETQYF.

The chain employs TRBV30 and TRBJ1-1, with no clear D. V was shortened by 2 bases and J by 5 bases, with 9 bases between the two germline ends. Germline CDR1 is GTSNPN and CDR2 is SVGIG (reference sequence). The CDR3 covers 12 residues. The CDR3 nucleotides are TGTGCCTGGAGTTTGGTAGGGACTGAAGCTTTCTTT. Amino acids: CAWSLVGTEAFF.

This clonotype was observed a few times. At one boundary the junction diverges from the germline segment, which might be a read error. The chain uses TRBV4-1 and TRBJ2-7; tentatively, D is TRBD1 or TRBD2 (8 bases each). This CDR3 has 14 amino acids. Germline V gene sequence: CDR1 MGHRA, CDR2 YSYEKL. Here the CDR3 reads CASSQGAGGYEQYF. The CDR3 nucleotides are TGTGCCAGCAGCCAGGGGGCGGGAGGCTACGAGCAGTACTTC.

This clonotype was counted a few times. This chain uses TRBV27 with TRBJ1-2; unclear D gene. The germline V gene encodes CDR1 MNHEY and CDR2 SMNVEV (reference sequence). The CDR3 totals 13 residues. Trimming removed 6 bases at V and 0 bases at J, with 8 bases between. The CDR3 sequence: CASRDGANYGYTF. CDR3 DNA sequence: TGTGCCAGCAGGGATGGGGCTAACTATGGCTACACCTTC.

The chain has TRBV10-3 and TRBJ1-2; D uncertain. The CDR3 extends over 14 amino acids. The germline V gene has CDR1 ENHRY and CDR2 SYGVKD. V was shortened by 3 bases and J by 1 base, with 9 bases between the two germline ends. The CDR3 bases are TGTGCCATCAGTGAAATAGGAAATAACTATGGCTACACCTTC. This translates into CAISEIGNNYGYTF.

The rearrangement links TRBV6-1 to TRBJ1-1; no definite D call. There are 13 residues in the CDR3. Trimming shortened V by 2 bases and J by 4 bases, and 8 bases separated the two germline ends. CDR1 MNHNS and CDR2 SASEGT come from the germline V gene. CDR3: CASSELWSTEAFF. In DNA form, the CDR3 reads TGTGCCAGCAGTGAATTATGGAGCACTGAAGCTTTCTTT.

This chain connects TRBV30 to TRBJ1-5; 11 bases match TRBD1. The CDR3 contains 15 residues. V was pared by 2 bases and J by 4 bases, with 4 bases of the junction left unmatched. The germline V gene encodes CDR1 GTSNPN and CDR2 SVGIG (reference sequence). This CDR3 reads CAWSTGTGGNQPQHF. CDR3 DNA sequence: TGTGCCTGGAGTACCGGGACAGGGGGGAATCAGCCCCAGCATTTT.

The V and J genes are TRBV30 and TRBJ1-1, with 9 bases identical to TRBD1. The CDR3 sequence is 15 residues long. The germline gives CDR1 GTSNPN, CDR2 SVGIG (reference sequence). V shed 5 bases and J 4 bases; nucleotides not matched to a gene: 11. CDR3 nucleotide sequence: TGTGCCTGGGACACCGGGACAGGGATCCCCACTGAAGCTTTCTTT. Protein product: CAWDTGTGIPTEAFF. Combining the CDR3 with reference TRBV30 and TRBJ1-1 gives the whole variable domain SQTIHQWPATLVQPVGSPLSLECTVEGTSNPNLYWYRQAAGRGLQLLFYSVGIGQISSEVPQNLSASRPQDRQFILSSKKLLLSDSGFYLCAWDTGTGIPTEAFFGQGTRLTVV.

V usage is TRBV5-1 and J usage is TRBJ2-1; tentative D call: TRBD2 (5 bases). The CDR3 contains 12 residues. Trimming stripped 7 bases from V and 8 bases from J, with 13 bases between. Germline values: CDR1 SGHRS, CDR2 YFSETQ. The CDR3: CASAGEVDEQFF. CDR3 sequence (DNA): TGCGCCAGCGCCGGGGAAGTCGATGAGCAGTTCTTC.

This chain joins TRBV28 and TRBJ2-7; no reliable D call. V lost 3 bases to trimming and J lost 9 bases, with 15 bases between them. Germline CDR1 is MDHEN and CDR2 is SYDVKM. The CDR3 sequence is 13 residues long. CDR3 loop: CASSLGNQLLQYF. CDR3 nucleotides: TGTGCCAGCAGTTTGGGGAATCAACTCTTGCAGTACTTC.

V is TRBV20-1 and J is TRBJ2-5; TRBD1 aligns across 8 bases. With 6 bases clipped from V and 2 bases from J, the junction kept 8 bases outside the gene matches. There are 14 residues in the CDR3. Germline CDR1 and CDR2: DFQATT and SNEGSKA (reference sequence). The CDR3 DNA sequence: TGCAGTGCCACCGGACAGGGACCTCAAGAGACCCAGTACTTC. Translated, it gives CSATGQGPQETQYF.

The chain employs TRBV7-3 and TRBJ2-1, with 14 positions matching TRBD2. Germline CDR1 reads SGHTA; CDR2 reads FQGTGA. Germline trimming cut 2 bases from V and 9 bases from J; bases unmatched to any gene: 3. This CDR3 has 15 residues. CDR3 sequence (DNA): TGTGCCAGCAGCTTAGGGACTAGCGGGAGTGGTGAGCAGTTCTTC. This codes for CASSLGTSGSGEQFF.

The chain recombines TRBV28 with TRBJ1-1, with a weak D call TRBD1 (5 bases). Germline loops: CDR1 MDHEN, CDR2 SYDVKM. The CDR3 spans 13 residues. V was shortened by 7 bases and J by 4 bases, with 13 bases between the two germline ends. The CDR3 here is CASTPPGGTEAFF. CDR3 coding DNA: TGTGCCAGCACCCCCCCGGGGGGCACTGAAGCTTTCTTT.

V usage is TRBV7-9 and J usage is TRBJ2-1; 8 nucleotides match TRBD1. CDR1 SEHNR and CDR2 FQNEAQ come from the germline V gene (reference sequence). With V trimmed by 5 bases and J by 2 bases, 8 bases remained unmatched. This CDR3 has 16 residues. DNA for the CDR3: TGTGCCAGCAGCCTCCCTCCGGGACAGGCCTACAATGAGCAGTTCTTC. Translated: CASSLPPGQAYNEQFF.

This chain connects TRBV2 to TRBJ2-7; 8 positions match TRBD1. The CDR3 sequence is 17 residues long. The V gene's germline CDR1 is SNHLY and CDR2 FYNNEI. The ends lost 4 bases at V and 5 bases at J; junction bases unmatched: 16. The CDR3 loop is CASSVQPPGQAVDEQYF. The CDR3 DNA reads as TGTGCCAGCAGTGTCCAACCCCCGGGACAGGCGGTAGACGAGCAGTACTTC.

V is TRBV19 and J is TRBJ2-7; perhaps D is TRBD1 or TRBD2 (5 bases each). Trimming took 3 bases from V and 3 from J, leaving 15 bases between them. CDR1 LNHDA and CDR2 SQIVND come from the germline V gene (reference sequence). The CDR3 is made up of 15 amino acids. The chain's CDR3 is CASSIRDGYFYEQYF. The CDR3 region has the DNA TGTGCCAGTAGTATCCGGGACGGATACTTCTACGAGCAGTACTTC.